The subject of this entry is one TCR beta chain. Assay: immunoSEQ multiplex PCR; the TCRdb copy retains only in-frame clones and omits some. This table has over 150,000 clones, 94% appearing once. The data belong to a study of control samples from healthy donors and cancer patients. The germline V gene has CDR1 MDHEN and CDR2 SYDVKM. The ends were cut back, 7 bases at V and 4 bases at J, with 6 bases in the middle. This CDR3 is built from 11 residues. The genes are TRBV28 and TRBJ2-3; D is ambiguous. The receptor comes from a woman aged 18-35 years in good health. The specimen was blood. This chain's CDR3 is CASTSADTQYF. CDR3 nucleotides: TGTGCCAGCACCTCGGCAGATACGCAGTATTTT.